Included here is one TCR beta chain sequence, with context. The entry originates in a study of blood T cell repertoires in COVID-19. Overall study: From T cells, B-cell-depleted T cells, or PBMCs came the material, which was cDNA or gDNA.

With 0 bases removed from V and 3 bases from J, the gap between germline ends came to 7 bases. The germline gives CDR1 SGHRS, CDR2 YFSETQ. The CDR3 consists of 13 residues. Profiling relied on immunoSEQ multiplex PCR, and the TCRdb table lists in-frame clones only, not all of them. Among 70,000 or so clones listed, 79% were seen once. The chain employs TRBV5-1 and TRBJ2-7, with no clear D. This clonotype was obtained from a human donor in a cohort sampled during active COVID-19. Sequencing input: peripheral blood. The CDR3 protein is CASSLVLSYEQYF. CDR3 nucleotides: TGCGCCAGCAGCTTGGTCCTAAGCTACGAGCAGTACTTC.